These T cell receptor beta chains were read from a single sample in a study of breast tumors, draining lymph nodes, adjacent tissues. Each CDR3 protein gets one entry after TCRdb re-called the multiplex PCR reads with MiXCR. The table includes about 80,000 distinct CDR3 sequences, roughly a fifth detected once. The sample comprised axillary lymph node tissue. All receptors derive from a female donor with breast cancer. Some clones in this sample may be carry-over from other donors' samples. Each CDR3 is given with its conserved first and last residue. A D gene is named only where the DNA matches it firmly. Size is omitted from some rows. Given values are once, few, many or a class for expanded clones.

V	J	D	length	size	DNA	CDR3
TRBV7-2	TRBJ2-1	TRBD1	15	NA	TGTGCCAGCAGCTTGGCGGGACAGGGGAGCGATGAGCAGTTCTTC	CASSLAGQGSDEQFF
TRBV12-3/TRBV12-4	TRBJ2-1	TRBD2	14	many	TGTGCCAGCAGTAGACTAGCGGGATACAATGAGCAGTTCTTC	CASSRLAGYNEQFF
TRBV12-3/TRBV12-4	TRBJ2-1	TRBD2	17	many	TGTGCCAGCATGGGGTTGGGGACTAGCGGAAGATACAATGAGCAGTTCTTC	CASMGLGTSGRYNEQFF
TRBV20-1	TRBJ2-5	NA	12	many	TGCAGTGCTAGATCCTTCGAAGAGACCCAGTACTTC	CSARSFEETQYF
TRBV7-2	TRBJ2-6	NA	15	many	TGTGCCAGCAGCTCCAGGGCTTCTGGGGCCAACGTCCTGACTTTC	CASSSRASGANVLTF
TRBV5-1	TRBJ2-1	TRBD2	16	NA	TGCGCCAGCAGCTTGGCTCCGACTAGCGGGAGTACTGAGCAGTTCTTC	CASSLAPTSGSTEQFF
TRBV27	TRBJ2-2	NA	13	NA	TGTGCCAGCAGTTGGGGGACCTCGGGGGAGCTGTTTTTT	CASSWGTSGELFF
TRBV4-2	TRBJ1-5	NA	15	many	TGTGCCAGCAGCCAAGACCTGCCGGCGGGTCAGCCCCAGCATTTT	CASSQDLPAGQPQHF
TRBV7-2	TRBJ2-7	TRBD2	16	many	TGTGCCAGCAGCTTAGATGGGACTAGCGGGAGACGCGAGCAGTACTTC	CASSLDGTSGRREQYF
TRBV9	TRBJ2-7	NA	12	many	TGTGCCAGCAGCCACCCCCCATACGAGCAGTACTTC	CASSHPPYEQYF
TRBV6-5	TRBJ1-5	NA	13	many	TGTGCCAGCAGTTACACCGGGGGAAGGCCCCAGCATTTT	CASSYTGGRPQHF
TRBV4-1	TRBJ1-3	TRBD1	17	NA	TGCGCCAGCGGCCAGTTGGACAGGGGCCCCTCTGGAAACACCATATATTTT	CASGQLDRGPSGNTIYF
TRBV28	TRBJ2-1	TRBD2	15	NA	TGTGCCAGCAGATTGTCCCGCGGGAGAAACAATGAGCAGTTCTTC	CASRLSRGRNNEQFF
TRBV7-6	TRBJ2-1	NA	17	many	TGTGCCAGCAGCTTAGATGTCGGATCCCTAAGTTACAATGAGCAGTTCTTC	CASSLDVGSLSYNEQFF
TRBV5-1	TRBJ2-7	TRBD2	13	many	TGCGCCAGCAGCATTAGCGGGATCCACGAGCAGTACTTC	CASSISGIHEQYF
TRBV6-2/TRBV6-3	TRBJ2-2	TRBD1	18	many	TGTGCCAGCAGTTACCCCTTATACAGGGGGCGAACCACCGGGGAGCTGTTTTTT	CASSYPLYRGRTTGELFF
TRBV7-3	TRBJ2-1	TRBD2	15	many	TGTGCCAGCAGCTTAAAAGCGGGAGGGCCTAATGAGCAGTTCTTC	CASSLKAGGPNEQFF
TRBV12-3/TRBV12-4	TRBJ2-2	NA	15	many	TGTGCCAGCAGAGAGAATCTCCAGGGTACCGGGGAGCTGTTTTTT	CASRENLQGTGELFF
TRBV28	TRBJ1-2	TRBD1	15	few	TGTGCCAGCAGTTTTTCACAGGGGGATTACGATGGCTACACCTTC	CASSFSQGDYDGYTF
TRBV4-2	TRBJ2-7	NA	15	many	TGTGCCAGCAGCCAAGAACGTGGATCACTCTACGAGCAGTACTTC	CASSQERGSLYEQYF